Shown below are 23 T cell receptor beta chains from a single sample sequenced in a study of blood T cell repertoires in COVID-19. The assay was immunoSEQ multiplex PCR, and TCRdb's table has in-frame clones only and misses some. Of about 270,000 clones in the sample, approximately 91% were seen once. The sequenced sample consisted of PBMCs or T cells enriched from blood (not recorded which). Source of these receptors: a woman between 40 and 55 years old with acute COVID-19.

J is TRBJ1-2 and V is TRBV15; maybe TRBD1 (6 bases). Germline CDR1 is LNHNV and CDR2 is YYDKDF (reference sequence). V was shortened by 5 bases and J by 2 bases, with 18 bases between the two germline ends. The CDR3 covers 16 residues. The CDR3 DNA follows: TGTGCCACCAGCCCCGCGGCCCCAGGGGCCAACTATGGCTACACCTTC. Protein product: CATSPAAPGANYGYTF.

CDR3 sequence reads: CASSQDYSNQPQHF. CDR3 DNA sequence: TGCGCCAGCAGCCAAGATTATAGCAATCAGCCCCAGCATTTT. This chain joins TRBV4-3 and TRBJ1-5; D gene uncertain. This CDR3 has 14 amino acids. Germline CDR1 and CDR2: LGHNA and YSLEER. With 0 bases removed from V and 0 bases from J, the gap between germline ends came to 3 bases.

The chain couples TRBV6-2 or TRBV6-3 to TRBJ2-1; D is uncertain. V gave up 2 bases and J gave up 9 bases, with 14 bases separating them. CDR3 length equals 14 residues. Per the germline V gene, CDR1 is MNHEY and CDR2 is SVGEGT. CDR3 loop: CASSYVSRISEQFF. The CDR3 region has the DNA TGTGCCAGCAGTTACGTAAGCAGGATCAGTGAGCAGTTCTTC.

The chain uses TRBV19 and TRBJ1-4, with 7 bases identical to TRBD1. This CDR3 is 16 amino acids long. The germline CDR1 and CDR2 sequences are LNHDA and SQIVND (reference sequence). Germline trimming cut 3 bases from V and 7 bases from J; bases unmatched to any gene: 11. DNA for the CDR3: TGTGCCAGTAGTATCATCTCGCGACAGGGAGGTGAAAAACTGTTTTTT. Protein product: CASSIISRQGGEKLFF.

CDR3 bases: TGTGCCAGCAGCCTGGGACGGAGCCTTAATCAGCCCCAGCATTTT. This translates into CASSLGRSLNQPQHF. This rearrangement joins TRBV5-6 to TRBJ1-5, with D possibly TRBD1 on 5 matching bases. The germline gives CDR1 SGHDT, CDR2 YYEEEE. The CDR3 consists of 15 residues. V gave up 4 bases and J gave up 4 bases, with 15 bases separating them.

The chain has TRBV9 and TRBJ2-1, with D uncertain. With 3 bases removed from V and 3 bases from J, the gap between germline ends came to 4 bases. The CDR3 runs to 12 residues. The germline V gene encodes CDR1 SGDLS and CDR2 YYNGEE. The CDR3 coding sequence is TGTGCCAGCAGCGGACACTACAATGAGCAGTTCTTC. Its protein is CASSGHYNEQFF.

The V and J genes are TRBV28 and TRBJ1-1, with TRBD1 matching 12 bases. This CDR3 has 14 amino acids. From germline, CDR1 is MDHEN and CDR2 SYDVKM. V lost 3 bases to trimming and J lost 10 bases; unmatched junction nucleotides: 6. CDR3 loop: CASSFRDRGLGAFF. In DNA, the CDR3 is TGTGCCAGCAGTTTCCGGGACAGGGGGCTGGGAGCTTTCTTT.

The chain recombines TRBV29-1 with TRBJ2-1, with D tentatively TRBD2 (6 bases). V was trimmed by 2 bases and J by 9 bases, leaving 14 bases between them. CDR1 SQVTM and CDR2 ANQGSEA come from the germline V gene. The CDR3 spans 13 residues. Written as DNA, the CDR3 is TGCAGCGTTGAAAGGCAGGGAGGAGGTGAGCAGTTCTTC. Translating it yields CSVERQGGGEQFF.

The chain employs TRBV5-6 and TRBJ2-3; 11 bases line up with TRBD2. The CDR3 runs 15 residues. Germline V gene data show CDR1 as SGHDT and CDR2 as YYEEEE. With 4 bases clipped from V and 1 base from J, the junction kept 2 bases outside the gene matches. Written as DNA, the CDR3 is TGTGCCAGCAGCGTGGGACTAGCGGGCACAGATACGCAGTATTTT. It encodes CASSVGLAGTDTQYF.

The V call is TRBV7-8, the J call TRBJ2-7; D is possibly TRBD2 (6 bases). The CDR3 has 15 amino acids. Germline CDR1 is SGHVS and CDR2 is FQNEAQ. Trimming took 1 base from V and 3 from J, leaving 13 bases between them. This CDR3 reads CASSLGLGSFYEQYF. As DNA, the CDR3 is TGTGCCAGCAGCTTAGGACTAGGTTCTTTCTACGAGCAGTACTTC.

The rearrangement links TRBV24-1 to TRBJ1-5; D is perhaps TRBD1 (5 bases). Germline loops: CDR1 KGHDR, CDR2 SFDVKD. Trimming cost V 3 bases and J 3 bases, with 8 bases left between them. The CDR3 is made up of 14 amino acids. The CDR3 loop reads CATSDQGNNQPQHF. In DNA, the CDR3 is TGTGCCACCAGTGATCAGGGCAACAATCAGCCCCAGCATTTT.

This clone was recorded once. This chain connects TRBV28 to TRBJ1-5; possible D gene TRBD1, 6 bases. Trimming cost V 10 bases and J 4 bases, with 20 bases left between them. Germline lookup yields CDR1 MDHEN and CDR2 SYDVKM. This CDR3 region has 15 residues. The DNA for the CDR3 is TGTGCCACCAACTCCGGGGGGCGAGGTAATCAGCCCCAGCATTTT. Translation: CATNSGGRGNQPQHF.

This chain links TRBV5-1 with TRBJ2-3; 10 positions match TRBD1. The CDR3 has 16 amino acids. The germline V gene has CDR1 SGHRS and CDR2 YFSETQ. V lost 0 bases, J lost 6 bases, and 7 bases stayed unmatched. DNA for the CDR3: TGCGCCAGCAGCTTGGCGACAGGGGGCTTGGTGGATACGCAGTATTTT. Its protein product is CASSLATGGLVDTQYF.

Concerning this clone itself: Other DNA sequences in the same sample also yield this CDR3. The chain uses TRBV28 and TRBJ2-7; no clear D. V shed 5 bases and J shed 4 bases, with 6 bases lying between them. Germline V gene data show CDR1 as MDHEN and CDR2 as SYDVKM. There are 11 residues in the CDR3. This chain's CDR3 is CASSLLYEQYF. CDR3 sequence (DNA): TGTGCCAGCAGTCTGCTATACGAGCAGTACTTC.

The rearrangement joins TRBV15 to TRBJ2-1; a possible D gene is TRBD2 (6 bases). With 0 bases removed from V and 5 bases from J, the gap between germline ends came to 20 bases. The germline gives CDR1 LNHNV, CDR2 YYDKDF (reference sequence). CDR3 length: 18 amino acids. In DNA, the CDR3 is TGTGCCACCAGCAGAGAACCCGCCCCCGGGAGTGGAGACAATGAGCAGTTCTTC. Translated, it gives CATSREPAPGSGDNEQFF.

J is TRBJ2-3 and V is TRBV14; 7 bases agree with TRBD1. The CDR3 contains 15 residues. V lost 0 bases to trimming and J lost 4 bases; unmatched junction nucleotides: 4. Germline CDR1 SGHDN, CDR2 FVKESK. For the CDR3, the DNA is TGTGCCAGCAGCCAAGAGCAGGGGGTCGCAGATACGCAGTATTTT. Amino acid sequence: CASSQEQGVADTQYF.

The chain uses TRBV18 and TRBJ1-2, with TRBD1 as a possible D gene (5 bases). Trimming cost V 2 bases and J 6 bases, with 13 bases left between them. In germline, CDR1 is KGHSH, CDR2 LQKENI. This CDR3 has 14 residues. In nucleotides, the CDR3 is TGTGCCAGCTCACCAGGTCCAGGGAGGAATGGCTACACCTTC. Its protein is CASSPGPGRNGYTF. Variable domain in full (rest from reference TRBV18 and TRBJ1-2): NAGVMQNPRHLVRRRGQEARLRCSPMKGHSHVYWYRQLPEEGLKFMVYLQKENIIDESGMPKERFSAEFPKEGPSILRIQQVVRGDSAAYFCASSPGPGRNGYTFGSGTRLTVV.

The chain joins TRBV9 to TRBJ1-2; 12 nucleotides agree with TRBD1. Trimming took 3 bases from V and 4 from J; bases not matched to a gene: 7. CDR1 is SGDLS, CDR2 YYNGEE, per germline. This CDR3 contains 16 residues. For the CDR3, the DNA is TGTGCCAGCAGCGGACAGGGGACAGGGGGCTTCTATGGCTACACCTTC. Translated, it gives CASSGQGTGGFYGYTF.

The chain carries TRBV5-4 and TRBJ1-2; possible D gene TRBD1, 5 bases. Germline CDR1 and CDR2: SGHNT and YYREEE (reference sequence). CDR3 length: 16 residues. Trimming removed 1 base from V and 8 bases from J, with 21 bases in between. The CDR3 nucleotides read TGTGCCAGCAGCTTGAAAGGGGAGGGGATCTCTATGGGCTACACCTTC. Its protein product is CASSLKGEGISMGYTF.

The chain has TRBV7-9 and TRBJ2-3; the match to TRBD1 covers 9 bases. This CDR3 has 16 amino acids. Germline loops: CDR1 SEHNR, CDR2 FQNEAQ (reference sequence). The ends lost 3 bases at V and 3 bases at J; junction bases unmatched: 7. The CDR3 region is CASSLNRGLGTDTQYF. The CDR3 coding sequence is TGTGCCAGCAGCTTGAACAGGGGGCTAGGAACAGATACGCAGTATTTT.

The V call is TRBV5-1, the J call TRBJ2-1, with 11 positions matching TRBD1. Germline V lookup: CDR1 SGHRS, CDR2 YFSETQ. The CDR3 length is 17 residues. V lost 0 bases and J lost 7; bases outside the gene matches: 9. The CDR3 DNA reads TGCGCCAGCAGCTTGGTTGGACAGGGGGCGATCGGGAATGAGCAGTTCTTC. Its protein is CASSLVGQGAIGNEQFF.

The V call is TRBV5-5, the J call TRBJ2-7; 9 bases match TRBD1. V lost 1 base, J lost 0 bases, and 5 bases stayed unmatched. There are 16 residues in the CDR3. CDR1 SGHKS and CDR2 YYEKEE come from the germline V gene (reference sequence). The CDR3 region is CASSLKGQGSSYEQYF. DNA for the CDR3: TGTGCCAGCAGCTTGAAAGGACAGGGGAGCTCCTACGAGCAGTACTTC. Full variable domain (missing parts from reference TRBV5-5 and TRBJ2-7): DAGVTQSPTHLIKTRGQQVTLRCSPISGHKSVSWYQQVLGQGPQFIFQYYEKEERGRGNFPDRFSARQFPNYSSELNVNALLLGDSALYLCASSLKGQGSSYEQYFGPGTRLTVT.

The rearrangement links TRBV5-1 to TRBJ2-3, with 7 bases aligning to TRBD1. The CDR3 runs to 15 residues. J gave up 4 bases and V 2 bases, and 7 bases lay outside the gene matches. Germline V gives CDR1 SGHRS, CDR2 YFSETQ. CDR3 bases: TGCGCCAGCAGCTTCGAGGGGGCCAAGGCAGATACGCAGTATTTT. It encodes CASSFEGAKADTQYF.